This T cell receptor beta chain was observed in a study of control samples from healthy donors and cancer patients (dated by TCRdb to the early 2020s). Library construction relied on the immunoSEQ multiplex PCR assay. Entries here come from immuneACCESS through TCRdb and include only in-frame sequences with V and J called. Some clones fail to appear in such tables; in the studies checked, an unresolved V gene covers under half of the shortfall, and the cause of the remainder is unknown. The sample has some 80,000 clones on record, approximately 90% of them singletons. Together, the top ten hold 1.5% to 2% of the sample. CDR1 and CDR2, looked up from the germline V gene (reference sequence), are LNHDA and SQIVND. The CDR3, from cysteine to phenylalanine, totals 17 residues. The retained sequence is limited to the CDR3, 51 bases, with the frame set at the first base. Relative to germline, V is missing 10 bases and J is missing 1 base, with 13 bases of the junction outside any gene match.

Note on this clone: Its antigen specificity is not known. No much larger clonotype is one base removed from it; base qualities were not supplied.

This TCR derives from a woman aged 55-69 years with head and neck cancer. The sequence is built from TRBV19 and TRBJ2-6, with TRBD1 matching 7 junction bases. Sequenced material: PBMCs. The nucleotides are TGTGCCACCACGGACAGGCCGATAACGTCTGGGGCCAACGTCCTGACTTTC. Translated, it gives CATTDRPITSGANVLTF. Where the CDR3 stops, the reference TRBV19 and TRBJ2-6 genes take over; the full variable domain is DGGITQSPKYLFRKEGQNVTLSCEQNLNHDAMYWYRQDPGQGLRLIYYSQIVNDFQKGDIAEGYSVSREKKESFPLTVTSAQKNPTAFYLCATTDRPITSGANVLTFGAGSRLTVL.